Described below is a single T cell receptor (beta chain) sequence and its context. This clone was detected once. There is no known antigen for this receptor. The sample holds no much larger clone one base away, and base qualities are not on file. The immunoSEQ Assay, a bias-controlled multiplex PCR, was used to amplify TCRbeta CDR3 regions from genomic DNA. The paper's processing steps were these. The number of nucleated cells in each sample was estimated from the amplification of reference gene primers within the assay. To quantify the absolute abundance of each unique TCRbeta CDR3 rearrangement, sequence reads were collapsed and filtered. Productive Simpson clonality was computed per sample as the square root of Simpson's diversity index over productive rearrangements. What TCRdb holds here is the immuneACCESS table cut down to in-frame rearrangements. Part of the clones is not present; checked against another copy, under half of the missing clones reflect an unresolved V gene, and the others are unexplained. The DNA was the basis for D and trimming; V, J and clone size are from that table. In all, the sample holds a few hundred thousand clones, and around 90% of those were seen once. The leading ten clones occupy roughly 6.2% of the sample.

This sample stems from a study of blood T cell repertoires in COVID-19 (dated by TCRdb to 2020 to 2022). The study in broad terms: The collaborator samples originated in the United States, Italy and Spain and spanned the acute and convalescent phases of COVID-19. The material from the prospective study consisted of cDNA or gDNA derived from T cells, B-cell-depleted T cells, or PBMCs. Subjects who had been exposed to COVID-19, were actively infected with it, or had recovered from it provided the deeply sampled blood TCRbeta repertoires that made up the dataset. The repertoires were released in a freely available public database meant as a resource for research on the immune response to SARS-CoV-2. The samples were drawn from two sources: the first 160 participants of the ongoing ImmuneRACE study, and 1,000 to 1,500 subjects contributed by 6 global collaborators. Nearly every sample came with metadata listing a de-identified subject ID, COVID-19 status, age in years and sex. Where available, HLA class I and class II types were taken from metadata supplied by the sample provider and were not determined by assay-based typing.

Reading the germline V gene gives CDR1 SGHTA and CDR2 FQGNSA. The CDR3, from cysteine to phenylalanine, totals 16 residues. The sequence is cut down to CDR3 DNA, 48 bases in frame from base 1. V was cut back by 5 bases and J by 1 base, leaving a gap of 16 bases between them. General findings and caveats noted by the study authors: How much clinical and demographic metadata was included differed by source and by participant, and the metadata was provided uncurated.

Participants in the prospective study were aged roughly 18 to 100 years, lived in under 30 United States geographic areas, and enrolled through a virtual design. Cohort assignment in the prospective study relied on participant-reported clinical history from a screening survey and a study questionnaire. ImmuneRACE Cohort 3 recovered participants were defined by two consecutive negative NP/OP PCR tests, healthcare professional clearance, or symptom resolution. Each participant in the prospective study had whole blood, serum and a nasopharyngeal or oropharyngeal swab collected by mobile phlebotomists. Additional blood draws and questionnaires over a roughly two-month period could optionally be provided by prospective study participants. Before DNA extraction, prospective study blood samples were shipped either frozen or at room temperature.

The TCR was taken from a woman between 40 and 50 years old who had recovered from COVID-19. Source material: PBMCs or T cells enriched from blood (not recorded which). The chain joins TRBV7-2 to TRBJ2-3, with a weak D call of TRBD1 (5 bases match). The nucleotides read TGTGCCAGCAGCCCACAGGTTCAGGGCCGCACAGATACGCAGTATTTT. It specifies CASSPQVQGRTDTQYF.